A single sample is the source of the 10 T cell receptor beta chains below, sequenced in a study of radiotherapy plus CTLA-4 blockade in lung cancer. Measured with immunoSEQ multiplex PCR; TCRdb has only the in-frame clones, and not every one. The sample records tens of thousands of clones, under 75% being singletons. Material: peripheral blood, obtained from a patient treated with radiotherapy plus ipilimumab. These receptors were obtained from a human donor with non-small cell lung cancer whose response to radiotherapy plus ipilimumab could not be evaluated.

The chain couples TRBV7-9 to TRBJ2-7, with D possibly being TRBD2 (6 bases). This CDR3 contains 15 residues. Per the germline V gene, CDR1 is SEHNR and CDR2 is FQNEAQ (reference sequence). V was trimmed by 1 base and J by 1 base, leaving 11 bases between them. The chain's CDR3 is CASSLGGVLSYEQYF. In nucleotides, the CDR3 is TGTGCCAGCAGCTTAGGGGGGGTGTTGTCCTACGAGCAGTACTTC. The full variable domain, rest sourced from reference TRBV7-9 and TRBJ2-7, is DTGVSQNPRHKITKRGQNVTFRCDPISEHNRLYWYRQTLGQGPEFLTYFQNEAQLEKSRLLSDRFSAERPKGSFSTLEIQRTEQGDSAMYLCASSLGGVLSYEQYFGPGTRLTVT.

V and J are TRBV9 and TRBJ2-1; TRBD2 agrees at 7 bases. This CDR3 is built from 16 residues. CDR1 and CDR2 from the germline V gene are SGDLS and YYNGEE. V was clipped by 0 bases and J by 9 bases; unmatched bases: 12. CDR3 nucleotides: TGTGCCAGCAGCGTAGAGGGACTACGGGGCTTGGGTGAGCAGTTCTTC. Protein: CASSVEGLRGLGEQFF.

The chain has TRBV7-6 and TRBJ1-1; D is ambiguous. The CDR3 covers 13 residues. CDR1 SGHVS and CDR2 FNYEAQ come from the germline V gene. V was clipped by 5 bases and J by 1 base, with 8 bases between them. The CDR3 DNA is TGTGCCAGCAGCATGAGTACGAACACTGAAGCTTTCTTT. It is translated as CASSMSTNTEAFF.

The chain is built from TRBV15 and TRBJ1-1; 7 positions match TRBD1. The V gene end was trimmed by 3 bases and the J gene end by 6 bases; junction bases not matched to a gene: 7. The germline V gene has CDR1 LNHNV and CDR2 YYDKDF (reference sequence). This CDR3 region has 14 residues. The CDR3 region is CATSSSGGRSEAFF. CDR3 coding DNA: TGTGCCACCAGCAGCTCAGGGGGGAGGTCTGAAGCTTTCTTT. Looking up the rest from reference TRBV15 and TRBJ1-1 gives the full variable domain: DAMVIQNPRYQVTQFGKPVTLSCSQTLNHNVMYWYQQKSSQAPKLLFHYYDKDFNNEADTPDNFQSRRPNTSFCFLDIRSPGLGDTAMYLCATSSSGGRSEAFFGQGTRLTVV.

This chain connects TRBV4-1 to TRBJ1-1; 9 bases fit TRBD1. CDR1 and CDR2 from the germline V gene are MGHRA and YSYEKL. Trimming at V came to 4 bases and at J to 5 bases, leaving 8 bases not matched to a gene. The CDR3 is 15 amino acids. The CDR3 protein is CASSPTGGAGTEAFF. CDR3 DNA: TGCGCCAGCAGCCCTACAGGGGGCGCCGGGACTGAAGCTTTCTTT.

The genes are TRBV5-5 and TRBJ1-1, with D tentatively TRBD1 (6 bases). This CDR3 spans 13 amino acids. Between the trimmed V and J ends, which lost 4 bases and 8 bases, there was a span of 15 bases. Germline values: CDR1 SGHKS, CDR2 YYEKEE (reference sequence). CDR3 in amino acids: CASSILVGTEAFF. CDR3 in DNA: TGTGCCAGCAGCATTCTCGTCGGGACAGAAGCTTTCTTT.

The CDR3 sequence is CASSLGDRGYEQYF. CDR3 DNA sequence: TGTGCCAGCAGCTTAGGGGACAGGGGGTACGAGCAGTACTTC. The V call is TRBV7-9, the J call TRBJ2-7, with 11 bases fitting TRBD1. V trimming: 1 base; J trimming: 4 bases; junction bases outside the gene matches: 0. Germline-derived CDR1 and CDR2 are SEHNR and FQNEAQ (reference sequence). The CDR3 has 14 residues.

V usage is TRBV21-1 and J usage is TRBJ2-7; the table assigns TRBD2, which was not confirmed against the DNA. TRBV21-1 is deemed a pseudogene. The CDR3 sequence is 16 residues long. The CDR3 DNA reads as TGTGCCAGCAGCAAAGGTAAAAGTTGGGAGGTATGCGAGCAGTACTTC. Protein sequence: CASSKGKSWEVCEQYF.

V is TRBV15 and J is TRBJ1-2, with D possibly TRBD1 on 5 matching bases. Trimming pared 0 bases from V and 3 bases from J, leaving 11 bases between. Germline V gives CDR1 LNHNV, CDR2 YYDKDF (reference sequence). The CDR3 has 15 amino acids. CDR3 nucleotide sequence: TGTGCCACCAGCAGAGAGGTCCCAGGGTACTATGGCTACACCTTC. Translating it yields CATSREVPGYYGYTF. Supplemented by reference TRBV15 and TRBJ1-2, the full variable domain reads DAMVIQNPRYQVTQFGKPVTLSCSQTLNHNVMYWYQQKSSQAPKLLFHYYDKDFNNEADTPDNFQSRRPNTSFCFLDIRSPGLGDTAMYLCATSREVPGYYGYTFGSGTRLTVV.

The chain couples TRBV9 to TRBJ2-1; 8 positions agree with TRBD2. With V trimmed by 0 bases and J by 7 bases, 9 bases remained unmatched. This CDR3 has 16 amino acids. The germline V gene encodes CDR1 SGDLS and CDR2 YYNGEE. CDR3 bases: TGTGCCAGCAGCGTAGTTCCAGCGGGGGTGACTAATGAGCAGTTCTTC. This translates into CASSVVPAGVTNEQFF.